The 15 T cell receptor beta chains below were found in one sample sequenced in a study of CD8+ T cells in alopecia areata. In each case, RNA was isolated and then reverse transcribed into cDNA as the sequencing template. The table came from immunoSEQ multiplex PCR; TCRdb's copy has only in-frame clones and leaves some out. The sample holds 270,000 or so clones, and no clone turns up only once. Cells that came from pooled cutaneous lymph nodes were sorted using CD4, CD8alpha, NKG2D, NKG2ACE and other markers. The sequenced material came from CD4+ T cells sorted from a lymph node. Receptors originate from a C3H/HeJ mouse with alopecia areata. The strain's MHC: H2-k.

As to this clone: The germline and genes are mouse ones. Coverage ceases 4 residues before the CDR3 finishes, and the germline J gene fills in the end. V and J are TRBV1 and TRBJ1-1; 11 bases map to TRBD1. Per the germline V gene, CDR1 is NSQYPW and CDR2 is LRSPGD (reference sequence). The CDR3 has 15 amino acids. CDR3 DNA, as far as it was read: TGCACCTGCAGTGCCCTGGGACAGGGGGACCAA. It yields the protein CTCSALGQGDQ. The complete CDR3 sequence is CTCSALGQGDQEVFF.

This clone appeared a few times. The genes are named according to mouse. Read coverage stops 4 residues before the CDR3 terminus; the germline J gene supplies the remainder. The chain carries TRBV19 and TRBJ1-1; no clear D gene. From germline, CDR1 is FNHDT and CDR2 SITEND (reference sequence). V was shortened by 1 base and J by 0 bases, with 10 bases between the two germline ends. This CDR3 contains 15 residues. CDR3 DNA, as far as it was read: TGTGCCAGCAGTATATGGTCGTCTGCAAACACA. This sequence encodes CASSIWSSANT. The complete CDR3 reads CASSIWSSANTEVFF. The full variable domain, its missing parts supplied by reference TRBV19 and TRBJ1-1, is GGIITQTPKFLIGQEGQKLTLKCQQNFNHDTMYWYRQDSGKGLRLIYYSITENDLQKGDLSEGYDASREKKSSFSLTVTSAQKNEMAVFLCASSIWSSANTEVFFGKGTRLTVV.

Comment on this clone: All gene names here are mouse names. With the read ending 3 residues before the CDR3 end, the germline J gene is used to fill in that end. At the DNA level, this CDR3 is encoded by other sequences in the same sample as well. This sequence joins TRBV19 and TRBJ1-6; tentatively, D is TRBD1 (6 bases). TRBJ1-6 is an ORF, and what it does is uncertain. CDR1 and CDR2 from the germline V gene are FNHDT and SITEND (reference sequence). Trimming stripped 5 bases from V and 4 bases from J, with 10 bases between. The CDR3 covers 14 residues. The CDR3 DNA, read in part, is TGTGCCAGCAGAGGGACATCTTATAATTCGCCC. Translating gives CASRGTSYNSP. The complete CDR3 sequence is CASRGTSYNSPLYF.

Notes on this clone: Genes and germline are mouse. Read data end 4 residues before the CDR3 end; the end is taken from the germline J gene. V gene TRBV5 combines with J gene TRBJ2-5; 10 bases are a match to TRBD1. The CDR3 loop spans 15 amino acids. Looked up from germline, CDR1 is LGHNA and CDR2 is YNLKQL (reference sequence). V shed 4 bases and J 3 bases; nucleotides not matched to a gene: 4. The CDR3 loop reads CASSPGQGEQDTQYF. CDR3 bases read: TGTGCCAGCAGCCCCGGACAGGGGGAACAAGAC.

In its sample, this clone was seen a few times. Germline and genes: mouse. The read is 4 residues too short to cover the CDR3 end, so that end is filled in from the germline J gene. The same CDR3 also results from other DNA sequences found in this sample. The rearrangement links TRBV1 to TRBJ2-1; D not certain. Germline CDR1 is NSQYPW and CDR2 is LRSPGD (reference sequence). The V and J ends lost 0 bases and 1 base respectively, with 7 bases between them. CDR3 size: 15 residues. The CDR3 sequence is CTCSADLTNYAEQFF. The covered CDR3 bases are TGCACCTGCAGTGCAGATCTGACAAACTATGCT.

Only a few counts were recorded for this clone. The genes and germline here are from mouse. With the read ending 4 residues before the CDR3 end, the germline J gene is used to fill in that end. The genes are TRBV1 and TRBJ2-1; TRBD1 agrees at 9 bases. After removal of 5 bases from V and 5 bases from J, the junction contained 4 bases not matched to a gene. The CDR3 is made up of 14 amino acids. From germline, CDR1 is NSQYPW and CDR2 LRSPGD (reference sequence). The covered CDR3 bases are TGCACCTGCAGTACCGGGACAGGGAATGCT. Translated: CTCSTGTGNA. The whole CDR3 sequence reads CTCSTGTGNAEQFF.

As regards this clone: Any gene name here is a mouse gene name. The read falls 4 residues short of the CDR3 end, and the missing part is taken from the germline J gene. The sample has other DNA sequences that encode this CDR3 too. The genes are TRBV13-3 and TRBJ1-1, with TRBD1 matching over 7 bases. CDR3 size: 14 residues. Germline lookup yields CDR1 NNHDY and CDR2 SYVADS. Losses at the gene ends were 1 base for V and 1 base for J; bases not matched to a gene: 1. CDR3 DNA, as far as it was read: TGTGCCAGCAGTGATCGGGACAGAAACACA. As protein: CASSDRDRNT. The full CDR3 is CASSDRDRNTEVFF.

This clone was seen a few times. The germline and genes are mouse ones. The read falls 4 residues short of the CDR3 end, and the missing part is taken from the germline J gene. This chain uses TRBV5 with TRBJ2-5; TRBD2 matches at 8 bases. Germline assignment: CDR1 LGHNA and CDR2 YNLKQL (reference sequence). The CDR3 runs to 14 residues. Trimming at V came to 4 bases and at J to 2 bases, leaving 2 bases not matched to a gene. CDR3 bases read: TGTGCCAGCAGCCGACTGGGGAGCCAAGAC. It encodes CASSRLGSQD. The full CDR3 protein is CASSRLGSQDTQYF.

The table lists this clone with a few counts. Mouse germline and gene names are used. The read is 4 residues too short to cover the CDR3 end, so that end is filled in from the germline J gene. The chain couples TRBV19 to TRBJ1-2; 9 nucleotides align to TRBD1. The CDR3 consists of 15 residues. Trimming cost V 4 bases and J 3 bases; bases outside gene matches: 7. Germline lookup yields CDR1 FNHDT and CDR2 SITEND (reference sequence). This chain's CDR3 is CASSSTGGADSDYTF. Partial CDR3 DNA: TGTGCCAGCAGTTCTACAGGGGGCGCGGACTCC.

This clone was seen a handful of times. Gene names and germline refer to mouse. The CDR3 end falls 4 residues outside the read, so it is completed with the germline J gene. The chain joins TRBV1 to TRBJ2-7, with D hard to call. The CDR3 has 13 amino acids. CDR1 is NSQYPW and CDR2 is LRSPGD in the germline V gene (reference sequence). Trimming stripped 3 bases from V and 3 bases from J, with 9 bases between. The chain's CDR3 is CTCSANRFYEQYF. Incomplete CDR3 DNA: TGCACCTGCAGTGCGAACAGATTCTAT.

This clone appeared a few times. Gene names denote mouse genes. The read terminates 4 residues ahead of where the CDR3 ends, so the germline J gene completes it. V usage is TRBV2 and J usage is TRBJ2-1, with 8 bases that match TRBD1. The CDR3 loop spans 15 amino acids. V lost 1 base and J lost 3; bases outside the gene matches: 2. Germline CDR1 reads LGHNA; CDR2 reads YSYQKL. The CDR3 DNA, read in part, is TGTGCCAGCAGCCAAGGGACAGGGTTCTATGCT. As protein: CASSQGTGFYA. The whole CDR3 sequence is CASSQGTGFYAEQFF.

This clone was counted a few times. Mouse gene names and germline throughout. The DNA ends 4 residues before the CDR3 does, and the rest of the CDR3 is filled in from the germline J gene. V and J are TRBV5 and TRBJ2-5; TRBD1 aligns across 11 bases. Losses at the gene ends were 5 bases for V and 3 bases for J; bases not matched to a gene: 1. CDR1 is LGHNA and CDR2 is YNLKQL in the germline V gene (reference sequence). The CDR3 spans 14 residues. The covered CDR3 bases are TGTGCCAGCAGCGGACAGGGGGCTCAAGAC. Translation: CASSGQGAQD. The entire CDR3 sequence reads CASSGQGAQDTQYF.

On this clone: Gene names denote mouse genes. The read finishes 4 residues shy of the CDR3 end, and the germline J gene is used to complete it. Other DNA variants within this sample encode the same CDR3. The V call is TRBV1, the J call TRBJ1-2, with TRBD1 as a possible D gene (5 bases). This CDR3 contains 14 residues. Germline lookup yields CDR1 NSQYPW and CDR2 LRSPGD (reference sequence). Trimming took 3 bases from V and 1 from J, leaving 9 bases between them. Here the CDR3 reads CTCSAQGRNSDYTF. CDR3 DNA, as far as it was read: TGCACCTGCAGTGCCCAGGGTCGAAACTCC.

This clone was detected only a few times. The germline and genes are mouse ones. The DNA ends 4 residues before the CDR3 does, and the rest of the CDR3 is filled in from the germline J gene. The chain links TRBV19 to TRBJ2-1, with 9 bases matching TRBD2. Germline CDR1 FNHDT, CDR2 SITEND (reference sequence). Trimming cost V 6 bases and J 3 bases; bases outside gene matches: 7. The CDR3 is 15 residues long. The CDR3 spells CASKPGWGGYAEQFF. The CDR3 DNA, read in part, is TGTGCCAGCAAACCAGGCTGGGGGGGCTATGCT.

To note about this clone: Gene labels here are mouse ones. Sequencing ends 4 residues short of the CDR3 end; the germline J gene provides the rest. V and J are TRBV19 and TRBJ2-1; 13 bases are shared with TRBD2. Germline trimming cut 2 bases from V and 2 bases from J; bases unmatched to any gene: 1. Germline lookup yields CDR1 FNHDT and CDR2 SITEND (reference sequence). This CDR3 region has 16 residues. Here the CDR3 reads CASSMDWGGDYAEQFF. The part of the CDR3 DNA that was read is TGTGCCAGCAGTATGGACTGGGGGGGCGACTATGCT.